Reported below is one T cell receptor beta chain. Its target is unknown. CDR1 is PRHDT and CDR2 is FYEKMQ in the germline V gene (reference sequence). This CDR3 comprises 13 residues. V dropped 1 base and J dropped 8 bases, with 9 bases sitting between them. This sample's TCRbeta library carried unique molecular identifier barcodes. One entry per CDR3 protein, called by TCRdb with MiXCR from the PCR reads. The repertoire holds about 460,000 distinct CDR3 sequences, over 9.5% seen once, with 14% in the top ten. The data were obtained in a study of T-cell reconstitution after alpha-beta-depleted transplantation in children. Study results and caveats: Recipient T cells and thymic progenitors that survived were the source of the high TCRbeta diversity seen at day 60 in some patients. At one year after transplant, newly produced T cells mostly accounted for T-cell counts and diversity. The study reportedly traced alpha-beta T cells about two months after transplant to several hundred expanded graft clones.

This specimen consisted of PBMCs, mostly from graft donor cells, obtained 180 days after TCRalphabeta/CD19-depleted stem cell transplant. The clonotype was recovered from a female patient between 2 and 15 years old who had a stem cell transplant for aplastic anemia, so the T cells may come from the graft donor. V gene TRBV13 combines with J gene TRBJ2-4, with D hard to call. In DNA, the CDR3 is TGTGCCAGCAGCTTAGTAACGGACCACATTCAGTACTTC. This gives the protein CASSLVTDHIQYF.